This T cell receptor (beta chain) was sequenced in a study of cytomegalovirus exposure and HLA in healthy donors. PCR used 60 Vbeta primers and 13 Jbeta primers. The protocol was immunoSEQ multiplex PCR, while the TCRdb copy is restricted to in-frame clones and leaves out a portion. The sample has about 61,000 clones, around 89% seen once. On this clone itself: The antigen is unknown.

Study conclusions and caveats: Analysis performed later showed TCR beta chains linked to HLA being more clonally expanded than equally common others.

This TCR came from a man in his thirties or forties in good health and CMV-seropositive. Sample: PBMCs.

CDR3 in DNA: TGTGCCAGCAGCCCCCGGGTAGCGGGAAACCAAGAGACCCAGTACTTC. Translating gives CASSPRVAGNQETQYF. V and J are TRBV4-2 and TRBJ2-5; 8 bases line up with TRBD2. The CDR3 length is 16 residues. Germline V gene lookup returns CDR1 LGHNA and CDR2 YNFKEQ. Trimming at V came to 4 bases and at J to 0 bases, leaving 7 bases not matched to a gene.